This record concerns one T cell receptor (beta chain) sequence. Its target is not known. These data originate in a study of CD8+ T cells in alopecia areata. Study information: Each of the treated patients was given oral tofacitinib, 5 to 10 mg twice daily, for moderate-to-severe alopecia areata. Severity was scored as percentage of affected scalp area in treated patients. Whole-study findings and limits: Clonality in the scalp and expanded CD8+ clones ranked among the top 100 were significantly decreased by tofacitinib.

Indicated treatment: oral pan-JAK inhibitor, 5-10 mg twice daily. Samples from alopecia areata patients were lesional scalp punch biopsies and peripheral blood. It was cDNA, reverse transcribed from extracted RNA, that served as the sequencing template. Generated by immunoSEQ multiplex PCR, the TCRdb table keeps only in-frame clones and is missing some. In the table there are some 100,000 clones, about 60% of which are singletons. The germline V gene has CDR1 MGHRA and CDR2 YSYEKL. This CDR3 comprises 15 residues. V was trimmed by 0 bases and J by 1 base, leaving 9 bases between them. The sequencing here drew on CD8+ T cells sorted from blood, taken at approximately week 60, from a patient treated with tofacitinib. This receptor was obtained from a human donor with alopecia areata. The chain is built from TRBV4-1 and TRBJ2-5; a weak D match, TRBD1 (5 bases). CDR3 protein: CASSQDPGSQETQYF. The CDR3 coding sequence is TGCGCCAGCAGCCAAGACCCAGGGTCCCAAGAGACCCAGTACTTC.